This TCR beta chain appears in the sequencing data of a study of T cell changes during pregnancy in multiple sclerosis. The germline gives CDR1 SNHLY, CDR2 FYNNEI. The CDR3 has 14 residues. V lost 6 bases and J lost 4, with 15 bases in between. TCRdb keeps only in-frame clones here, not all; method: immunoSEQ multiplex PCR. The table shows about 67,000 clones, with 89% occurring only once. This receptor was identified in a female donor with multiple sclerosis, enrolled in a pregnancy study. The source material was peripheral blood, sampled in the first trimester of pregnancy. The V call is TRBV2, the J call TRBJ2-5, with a possible D match to TRBD1 (5 bases). CDR3 DNA sequence: TGTGCCAGCAGATATGTAGGGGATAGAGAGACCCAGTACTTC. Amino acid sequence: CASRYVGDRETQYF.